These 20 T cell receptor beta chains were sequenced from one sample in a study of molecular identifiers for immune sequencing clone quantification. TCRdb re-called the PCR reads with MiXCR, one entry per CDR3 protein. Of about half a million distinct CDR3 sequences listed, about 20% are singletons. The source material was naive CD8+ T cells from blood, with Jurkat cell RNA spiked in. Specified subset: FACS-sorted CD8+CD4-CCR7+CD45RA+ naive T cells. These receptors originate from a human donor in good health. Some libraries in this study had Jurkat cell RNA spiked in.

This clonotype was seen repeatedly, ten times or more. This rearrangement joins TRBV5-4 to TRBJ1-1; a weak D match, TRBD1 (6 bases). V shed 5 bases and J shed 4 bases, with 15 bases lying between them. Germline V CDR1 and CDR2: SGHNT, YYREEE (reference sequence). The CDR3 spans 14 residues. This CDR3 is CASSTTRGSTEAFF. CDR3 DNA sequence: TGTGCCAGCAGTACGACCAGGGGTTCCACTGAAGCTTTCTTT.

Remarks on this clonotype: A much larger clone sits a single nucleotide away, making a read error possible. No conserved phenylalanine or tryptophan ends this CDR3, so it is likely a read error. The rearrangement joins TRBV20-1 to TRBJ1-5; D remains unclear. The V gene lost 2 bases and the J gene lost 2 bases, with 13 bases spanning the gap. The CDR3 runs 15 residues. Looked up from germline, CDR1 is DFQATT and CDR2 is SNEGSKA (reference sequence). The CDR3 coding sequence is TGCAGTGCTAGAAGCAGTTTCTTAGGCAATCAGCCCCAGCATTCT. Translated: CSARSSFLGNQPQHS.

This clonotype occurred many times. CDR3 in DNA: TGTGCCAGCAGTGGGCTAGCCACCTACGAGCAGTACTTC. Translating gives CASSGLATYEQYF. The V gene is TRBV27, the J gene TRBJ2-7; D might be TRBD2 (5 bases). Looked up from germline, CDR1 is MNHEY and CDR2 is SMNVEV (reference sequence). The CDR3 has 13 residues. V gave up 5 bases and J gave up 2 bases, with 10 bases separating them.

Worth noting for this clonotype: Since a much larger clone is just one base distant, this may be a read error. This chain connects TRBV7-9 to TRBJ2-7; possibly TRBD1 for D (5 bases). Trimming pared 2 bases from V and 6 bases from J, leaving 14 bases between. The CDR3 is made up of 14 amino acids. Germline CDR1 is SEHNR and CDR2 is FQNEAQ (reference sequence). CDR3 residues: CASSLSVSTGEQYF. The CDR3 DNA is TGTGCCAGCAGCTTATCAGTTAGCACAGGCGAGCAGTACTTC.

The DNA for the CDR3 is TGCGCCAGCAGCCAAAGACAGGTGATGAACACTGAAGCTTTCTTT. Translation: CASSQRQVMNTEAFF. The chain has TRBV4-3 and TRBJ1-1, with a weak D call TRBD1 (6 bases). Between the trimmed V and J ends, which lost 2 bases and 0 bases, there was a span of 10 bases. The germline CDR1 and CDR2 sequences are LGHNA and YSLEER. This CDR3 is 15 amino acids long.

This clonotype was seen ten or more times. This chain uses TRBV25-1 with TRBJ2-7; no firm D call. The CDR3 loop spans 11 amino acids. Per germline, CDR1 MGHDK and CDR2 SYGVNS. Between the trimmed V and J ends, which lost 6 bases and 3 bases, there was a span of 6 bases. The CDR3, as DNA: TGTGCCAGCAGCGAAGACTACGAGCAGTACTTC. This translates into CASSEDYEQYF.

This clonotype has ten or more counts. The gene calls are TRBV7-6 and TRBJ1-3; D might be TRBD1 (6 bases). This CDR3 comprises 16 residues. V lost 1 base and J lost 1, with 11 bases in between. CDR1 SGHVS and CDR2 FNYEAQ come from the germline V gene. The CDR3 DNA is TGTGCCAGCAGCTTAGGAACAGGGACTTCTGGAAACACCATATATTTT. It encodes CASSLGTGTSGNTIYF. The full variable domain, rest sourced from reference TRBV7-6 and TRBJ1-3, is GAGVSQSPRYKVTKRGQDVALRCDPISGHVSLYWYRQALGQGPEFLTYFNYEAQQDKSGLPNDRFSAERPEGSISTLTIQRTEQRDSAMYRCASSLGTGTSGNTIYFGEGSWLTVV.

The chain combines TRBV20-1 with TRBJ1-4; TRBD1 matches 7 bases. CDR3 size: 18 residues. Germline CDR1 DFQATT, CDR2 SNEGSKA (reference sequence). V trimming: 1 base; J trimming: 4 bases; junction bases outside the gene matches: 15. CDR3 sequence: CSARAPLRSGTVNEKLFF. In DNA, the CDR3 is TGCAGTGCTAGAGCCCCACTTAGGTCCGGGACAGTTAATGAAAAACTGTTTTTT.

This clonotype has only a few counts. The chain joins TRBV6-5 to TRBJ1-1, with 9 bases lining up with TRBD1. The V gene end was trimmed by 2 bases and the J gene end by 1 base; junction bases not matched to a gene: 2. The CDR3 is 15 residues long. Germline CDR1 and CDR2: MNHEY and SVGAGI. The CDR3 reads CASSYGTGRNTEAFF. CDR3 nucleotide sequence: TGTGCCAGCAGTTACGGGACAGGGAGGAACACTGAAGCTTTCTTT.

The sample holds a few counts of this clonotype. The CDR3 DNA sequence: TGTGCCAGCAGGAGGACAACATTGTCGGATCCCTCCTACAATGAGCAGTTCTTC. Its protein is CASRRTTLSDPSYNEQFF. The J gene is TRBJ2-1, the V gene TRBV28, with D maybe TRBD1 (5 bases). Germline values: CDR1 MDHEN, CDR2 SYDVKM. Between the trimmed V and J ends, which lost 6 bases and 0 bases, there was a span of 21 bases. The CDR3 contains 18 residues.

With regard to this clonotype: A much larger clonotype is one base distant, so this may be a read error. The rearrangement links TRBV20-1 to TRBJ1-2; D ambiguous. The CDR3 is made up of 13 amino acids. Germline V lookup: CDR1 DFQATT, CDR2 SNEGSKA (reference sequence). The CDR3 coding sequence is TGCGGTGCTAGTACCCTCGCCAACTATGGCTACACCTTC. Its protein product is CGASTLANYGYTF.

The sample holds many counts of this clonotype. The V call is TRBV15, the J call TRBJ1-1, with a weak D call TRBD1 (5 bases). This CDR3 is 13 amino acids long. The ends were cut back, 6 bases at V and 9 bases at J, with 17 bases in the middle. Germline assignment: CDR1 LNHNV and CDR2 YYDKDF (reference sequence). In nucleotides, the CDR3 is TGTGCCACCAGTACCGGGACGGAACCAAAAGCTTTCTTT. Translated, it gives CATSTGTEPKAFF.

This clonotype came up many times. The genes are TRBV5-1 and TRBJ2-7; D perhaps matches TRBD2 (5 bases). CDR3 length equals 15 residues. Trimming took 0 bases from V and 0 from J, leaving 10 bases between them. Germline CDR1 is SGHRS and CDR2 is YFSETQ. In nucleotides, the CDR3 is TGCGCCAGCAGCTTGGAAGGACTGCACTCCTACGAGCAGTACTTC. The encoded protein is CASSLEGLHSYEQYF.

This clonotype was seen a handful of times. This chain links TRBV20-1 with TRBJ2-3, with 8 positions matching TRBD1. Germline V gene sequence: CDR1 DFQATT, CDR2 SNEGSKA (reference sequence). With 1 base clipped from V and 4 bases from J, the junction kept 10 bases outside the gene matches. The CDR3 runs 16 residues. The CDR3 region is CSARGLGQEGSDTQYF. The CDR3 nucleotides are TGCAGTGCTAGAGGGTTGGGACAGGAGGGGTCAGATACGCAGTATTTT.

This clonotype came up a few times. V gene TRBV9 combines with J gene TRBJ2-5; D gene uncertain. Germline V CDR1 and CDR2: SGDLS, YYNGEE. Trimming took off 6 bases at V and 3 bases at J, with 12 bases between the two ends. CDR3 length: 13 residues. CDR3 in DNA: TGTGCCAGCACGAATGGACGAGAAGAGACCCAGTACTTC. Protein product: CASTNGREETQYF.

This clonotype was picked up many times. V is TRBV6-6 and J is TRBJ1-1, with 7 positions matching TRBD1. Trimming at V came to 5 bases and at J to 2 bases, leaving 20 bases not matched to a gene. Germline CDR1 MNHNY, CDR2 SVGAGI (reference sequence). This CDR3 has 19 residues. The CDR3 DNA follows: TGTGCCAGCAGTCGTCCCGACAGGGTCCGGCCGACCACAAACACTGAAGCTTTCTTT. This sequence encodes CASSRPDRVRPTTNTEAFF.

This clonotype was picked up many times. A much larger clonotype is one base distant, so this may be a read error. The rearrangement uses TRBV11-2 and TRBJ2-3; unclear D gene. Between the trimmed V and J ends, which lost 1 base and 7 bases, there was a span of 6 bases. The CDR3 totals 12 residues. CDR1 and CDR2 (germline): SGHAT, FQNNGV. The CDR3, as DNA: TGTGCCAGCAGCTTAGGGGGAAATACGCAGTATTTT. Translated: CASSLGGNTQYF.

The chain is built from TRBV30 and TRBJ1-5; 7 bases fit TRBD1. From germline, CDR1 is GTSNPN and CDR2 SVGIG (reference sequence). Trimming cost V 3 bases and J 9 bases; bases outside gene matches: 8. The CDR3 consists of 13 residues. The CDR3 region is CAWRTGARGPQHF. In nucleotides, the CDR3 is TGTGCCTGGAGAACAGGGGCCCGTGGGCCCCAGCATTTT. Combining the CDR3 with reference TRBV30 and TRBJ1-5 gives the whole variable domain SQTIHQWPATLVQPVGSPLSLECTVEGTSNPNLYWYRQAAGRGLQLLFYSVGIGQISSEVPQNLSASRPQDRQFILSSKKLLLSDSGFYLCAWRTGARGPQHFGDGTRLSIL.

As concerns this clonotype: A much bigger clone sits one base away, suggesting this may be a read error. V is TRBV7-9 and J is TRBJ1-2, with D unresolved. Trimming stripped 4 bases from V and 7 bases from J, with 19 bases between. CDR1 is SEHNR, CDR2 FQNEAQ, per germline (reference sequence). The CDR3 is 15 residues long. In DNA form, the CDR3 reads TGTGCCAGCAGCTCCCCGGACGGGGTGGAGTGTGGCTACACCTTC. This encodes CASSSPDGVECGYTF.

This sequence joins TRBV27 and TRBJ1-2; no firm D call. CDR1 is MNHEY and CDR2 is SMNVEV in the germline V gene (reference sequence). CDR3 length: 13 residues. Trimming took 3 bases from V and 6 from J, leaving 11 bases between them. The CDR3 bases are TGTGCCAGCAGTTTCTCGTTGCTGCATGGCTACACCTTC. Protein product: CASSFSLLHGYTF.